The next 8 T cell receptor beta chains were all read from a single sample in a study of T cell changes during pregnancy in multiple sclerosis. Method: immunoSEQ multiplex PCR; TCRdb's copy keeps in-frame clones and lacks some. The sample includes roughly 60,000 clones, roughly 92% of them seen just once. Sequencing used peripheral blood, obtained in the second trimester of pregnancy. All receptors derive from a female donor with multiple sclerosis, enrolled in a pregnancy study.

Here the CDR3 reads CASSLEGQGLAKNIQYF. The CDR3 DNA sequence: TGTGCCAGCAGCTTGGAGGGACAGGGGCTAGCCAAAAACATTCAGTACTTC. The gene calls are TRBV5-4 and TRBJ2-4; 10 nucleotides match TRBD1. The CDR3 extends over 17 amino acids. V lost 0 bases to trimming and J lost 0 bases; unmatched junction nucleotides: 3. Germline assignment: CDR1 SGHNT and CDR2 YYREEE (reference sequence).

The chain couples TRBV28 to TRBJ1-4, with 8 bases fitting TRBD1. Per the germline V gene, CDR1 is MDHEN and CDR2 is SYDVKM. Germline trimming cut 7 bases from V and 8 bases from J; bases unmatched to any gene: 6. CDR3 length: 13 amino acids. CDR3 amino acids: CASTRQGKEKLFF. DNA of the CDR3: TGTGCCAGCACCCGACAGGGGAAGGAAAAACTGTTTTTT.

The chain uses TRBV4-1 and TRBJ2-2; 7 bases are a match to TRBD2. The CDR3 extends over 15 amino acids. V was pared by 4 bases and J by 1 base, with 3 bases of the junction left unmatched. The germline gives CDR1 MGHRA, CDR2 YSYEKL. Here the CDR3 DNA reads TGCGCCAGCAGCCGAGCGGGACTGAACACCGGGGAGCTGTTTTTT. Protein sequence: CASSRAGLNTGELFF.

The chain employs TRBV4-2 and TRBJ2-3; the D is unclear. Germline values: CDR1 LGHNA, CDR2 YNFKEQ. The CDR3 contains 14 residues. Trimming removed 4 bases from V and 2 bases from J, with 10 bases in between. CDR3 sequence: CASSRFQITDTQYF. In DNA, the CDR3 is TGTGCCAGCAGCCGCTTCCAGATCACAGATACGCAGTATTTT.

This clone was seen many times. V and J are TRBV29-1 and TRBJ2-6; 7 bases match TRBD1. From germline, CDR1 is SQVTM and CDR2 ANQGSEA. The ends lost 8 bases at V and 0 bases at J; junction bases unmatched: 10. There are 16 residues in the CDR3. The CDR3 DNA follows: TGCAGCACCGAGGGACAGTCCGACTCTGGGGCCAACGTCCTGACTTTC. Residues: CSTEGQSDSGANVLTF.

The chain couples TRBV10-1 to TRBJ2-2; 10 positions match TRBD2. Germline V gene sequence: CDR1 WNHNN, CDR2 SYGVQD (reference sequence). The J segment lost 2 bases and the V segment lost 5 bases, leaving 2 bases of the junction unmatched. The CDR3 spans 15 residues. CDR3 in amino acids: CASSPSGRNTGELFF. The CDR3 region has the DNA TGCGCCAGCAGTCCTAGCGGGAGAAACACCGGGGAGCTGTTTTTT.

The chain links TRBV5-1 to TRBJ1-5; 9 bases align to TRBD1. The CDR3 spans 15 residues. In germline, CDR1 is SGHRS, CDR2 YFSETQ. The J segment lost 8 bases and the V segment lost 4 bases, leaving 10 bases of the junction unmatched. Written as DNA, the CDR3 is TGCGCCAGCAGCCCCGGGACAGGGACCTTAGAGCCCCAGCATTTT. Translating gives CASSPGTGTLEPQHF.

This chain links TRBV9 with TRBJ2-1; 11 bases map to TRBD2. Germline CDR1 SGDLS, CDR2 YYNGEE. V gave up 4 bases and J gave up 8 bases; unmatched junction bases: 8. The CDR3 covers 15 residues. CDR3 residues: CASSPIAGGPYEQFF. The CDR3 DNA is TGTGCCAGCAGCCCCATAGCGGGAGGGCCATATGAGCAGTTCTTC.